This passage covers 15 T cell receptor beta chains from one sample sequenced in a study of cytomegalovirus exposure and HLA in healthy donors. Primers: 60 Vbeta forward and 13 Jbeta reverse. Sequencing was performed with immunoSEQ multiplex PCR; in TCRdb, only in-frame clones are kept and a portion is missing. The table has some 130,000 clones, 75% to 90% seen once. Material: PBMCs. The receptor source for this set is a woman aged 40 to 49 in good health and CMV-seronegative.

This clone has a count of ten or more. The CDR3 nucleotides are TGTGCCAGCAGCAGACCGGGACACAACACTGAAGCTTTCTTT. It is translated as CASSRPGHNTEAFF. The chain carries TRBV5-6 and TRBJ1-1; TRBD1 might be the D (6 bases). This CDR3 contains 14 residues. Germline CDR1 is SGHDT and CDR2 is YYEEEE. Between the trimmed V and J ends, which lost 4 bases and 2 bases, there was a span of 12 bases. The full variable domain, completed using reference TRBV5-6 and TRBJ1-1, is DAGVTQSPTHLIKTRGQQVTLRCSPKSGHDTVSWYQQALGQGPQFIFQYYEEEERQRGNFPDRFSGHQFPNYSSELNVNALLLGDSALYLCASSRPGHNTEAFFGQGTRLTVV.

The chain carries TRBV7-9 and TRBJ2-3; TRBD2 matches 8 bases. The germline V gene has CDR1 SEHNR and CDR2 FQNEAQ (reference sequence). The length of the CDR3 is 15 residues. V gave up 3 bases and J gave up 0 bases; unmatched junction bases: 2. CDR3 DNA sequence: TGTGCCAGCAGCTTCGGCGGGGGGAGCACAGATACGCAGTATTTT. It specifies CASSFGGGSTDTQYF.

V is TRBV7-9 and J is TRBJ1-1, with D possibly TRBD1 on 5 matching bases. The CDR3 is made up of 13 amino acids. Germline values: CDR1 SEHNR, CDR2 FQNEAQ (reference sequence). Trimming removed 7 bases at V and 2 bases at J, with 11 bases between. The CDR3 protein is CASTGEGNTEAFF. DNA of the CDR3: TGTGCCAGCACGGGGGAGGGTAACACTGAAGCTTTCTTT.

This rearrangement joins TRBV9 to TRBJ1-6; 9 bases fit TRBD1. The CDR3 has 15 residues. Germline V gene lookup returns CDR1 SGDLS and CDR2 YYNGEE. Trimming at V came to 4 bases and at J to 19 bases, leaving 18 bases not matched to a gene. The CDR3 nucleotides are TGTGCCAGCAGCTCCTCCTCTTCTCCGGGGACAGGGCTGCACTTT. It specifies CASSSSSSPGTGLHF.

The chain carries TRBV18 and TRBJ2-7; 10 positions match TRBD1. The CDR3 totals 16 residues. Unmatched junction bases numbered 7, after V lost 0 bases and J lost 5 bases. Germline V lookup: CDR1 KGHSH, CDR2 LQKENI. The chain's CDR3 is CASSPPAPGQGNEQYF. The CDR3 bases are TGTGCCAGCTCACCACCAGCCCCGGGACAGGGGAACGAGCAGTACTTC.

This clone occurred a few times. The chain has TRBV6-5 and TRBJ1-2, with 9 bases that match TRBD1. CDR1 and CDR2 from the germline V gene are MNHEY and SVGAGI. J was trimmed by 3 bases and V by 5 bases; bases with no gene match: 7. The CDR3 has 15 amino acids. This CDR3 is CASSPPGQGYYGYTF. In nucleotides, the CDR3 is TGTGCCAGCAGTCCCCCGGGACAGGGATACTATGGCTACACCTTC.

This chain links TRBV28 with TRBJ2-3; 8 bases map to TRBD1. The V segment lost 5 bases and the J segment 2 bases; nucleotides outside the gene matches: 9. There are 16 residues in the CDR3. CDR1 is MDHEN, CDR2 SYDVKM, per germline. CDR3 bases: TGTGCCAGCAGTACCCGGACAGGGATGTACACAGATACGCAGTATTTT. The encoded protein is CASSTRTGMYTDTQYF.

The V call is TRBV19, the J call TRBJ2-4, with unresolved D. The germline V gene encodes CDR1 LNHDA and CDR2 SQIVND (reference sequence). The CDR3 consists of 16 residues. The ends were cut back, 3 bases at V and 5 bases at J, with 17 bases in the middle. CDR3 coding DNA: TGTGCCAGTAGTATTGGTCAGGCGCTTACCCAAAACATTCAGTACTTC. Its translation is CASSIGQALTQNIQYF. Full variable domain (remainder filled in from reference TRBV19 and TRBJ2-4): DGGITQSPKYLFRKEGQNVTLSCEQNLNHDAMYWYRQDPGQGLRLIYYSQIVNDFQKGDIAEGYSVSREKKESFPLTVTSAQKNPTAFYLCASSIGQALTQNIQYFGAGTRLSVL.

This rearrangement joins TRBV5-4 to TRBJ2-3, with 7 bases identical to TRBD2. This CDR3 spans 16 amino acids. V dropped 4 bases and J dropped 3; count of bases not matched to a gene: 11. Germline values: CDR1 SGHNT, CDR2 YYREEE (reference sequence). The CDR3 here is CASSPAGLRATDTQYF. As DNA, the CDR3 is TGTGCCAGCAGCCCAGCGGGACTTCGCGCTACAGATACGCAGTATTTT.

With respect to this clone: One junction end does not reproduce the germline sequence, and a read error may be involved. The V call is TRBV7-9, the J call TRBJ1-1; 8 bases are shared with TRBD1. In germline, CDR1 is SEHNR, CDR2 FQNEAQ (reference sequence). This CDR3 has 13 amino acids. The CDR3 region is CSSSSGTGAEAFF. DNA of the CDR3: TGTTCCAGCAGCTCCGGGACAGGCGCTGAAGCTTTCTTT.

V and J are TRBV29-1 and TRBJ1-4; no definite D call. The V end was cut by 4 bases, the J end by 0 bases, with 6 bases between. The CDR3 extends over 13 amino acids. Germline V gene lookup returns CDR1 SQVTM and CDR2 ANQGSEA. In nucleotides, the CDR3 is TGCAGCGTTGGAGGAGCAACTAATGAAAAACTGTTTTTT. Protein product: CSVGGATNEKLFF.

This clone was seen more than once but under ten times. The CDR3 region is CASSEHTNEKLFF. For the CDR3, the DNA is TGTGCCAGCAGCGAACACACTAATGAAAAACTGTTTTTT. The rearrangement joins TRBV21-1 to TRBJ1-4; TRBD1, the D gene given by the table, was not confirmed from the DNA. TRBV21-1 has pseudogene status. This CDR3 spans 13 amino acids.

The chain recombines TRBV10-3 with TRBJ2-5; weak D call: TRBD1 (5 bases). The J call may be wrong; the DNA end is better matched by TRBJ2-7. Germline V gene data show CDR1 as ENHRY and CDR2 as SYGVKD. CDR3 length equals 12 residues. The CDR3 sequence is CASDQGNYEQYF. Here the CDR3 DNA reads TGTGCCAGCGACCAGGGAAACTACGAGCAGTACTTC.

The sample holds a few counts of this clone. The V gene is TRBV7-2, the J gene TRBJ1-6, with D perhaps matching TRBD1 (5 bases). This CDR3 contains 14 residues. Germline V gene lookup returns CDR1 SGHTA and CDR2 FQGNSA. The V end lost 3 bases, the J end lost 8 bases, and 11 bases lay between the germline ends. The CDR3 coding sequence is TGTGCCAGCAGCTTTCAGGGTTGGGATTCACCCCTCCACTTT. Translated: CASSFQGWDSPLHF.

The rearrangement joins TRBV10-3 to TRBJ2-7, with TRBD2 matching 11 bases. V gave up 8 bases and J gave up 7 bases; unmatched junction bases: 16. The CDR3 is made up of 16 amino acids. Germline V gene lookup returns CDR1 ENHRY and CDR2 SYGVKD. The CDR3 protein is CAIGLAGGSAMGEQYF. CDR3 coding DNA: TGTGCCATCGGGCTAGCGGGAGGATCTGCTATGGGGGAGCAGTACTTC.